The 2 T cell receptor beta chains below all came from one sample that was sequenced in a study of early T cells in non-severe SARS-CoV-2 infection. TCRdb redid the calling of the 5' RACE reads with MiXCR, one entry per CDR3 protein. The table includes roughly 80,000 distinct CDR3 sequences, about 17% detected once. Sequencing was performed on whole blood. The receptors derive from an adult who was a healthcare worker with PCR-confirmed SARS-CoV-2 infection or an uninfected control (not recorded which).

The gene calls are TRBV3-1 and TRBJ1-1, with D maybe TRBD1 (6 bases). The CDR3 has 16 amino acids. The ends were cut back, 1 base at V and 0 bases at J, with 12 bases in the middle. CDR1 and CDR2 (germline): LGHDT, YNNKEL (reference sequence). CDR3 sequence (DNA): TGTGCCAGCAGCCAAGCGCGGACAGCCATGAACACTGAAGCTTTCTTT. Its protein product is CASSQARTAMNTEAFF.

The J gene is TRBJ1-2, the V gene TRBV19; D is unclear. Trimming shortened V by 0 bases and J by 0 bases, and 11 bases separated the two germline ends. CDR3 length: 16 amino acids. Germline V gives CDR1 LNHDA, CDR2 SQIVND (reference sequence). As DNA, the CDR3 is TGTGCCAGTAGTATAGAAGAGGTGGGAGCTAACTATGGCTACACCTTC. Translated, it gives CASSIEEVGANYGYTF.